This T cell receptor beta chain was documented in a study of T cells in localized non-small cell lung cancer. General observations from the study: For the top 100 tumor clones, a median about 60 also appeared in adjacent lung. Highest T cell clonality was seen in uninvolved adjacent lung, surpassing that measured in tumor. Higher adjacent-lung clonality was associated with shorter survival. Tumor samples were not multi-region, leaving intratumor heterogeneity unexcluded.

V was pared by 4 bases and J by 4 bases, with 9 bases of the junction left unmatched. The CDR3 sequence is 16 residues long. Per germline, CDR1 MGHRA and CDR2 YSYEKL. This table comes from immunoSEQ multiplex PCR, and its TCRdb copy is limited to in-frame clones, with some not included. The sample lists tens of thousands of clones, 82% occurring once. Of note for this clone: Antigen specificity is unknown.

This chain links TRBV4-1 with TRBJ2-1, with 8 positions matching TRBD2. This clonotype was obtained from an older male donor with stage III squamous cell lung carcinoma. Material: peripheral blood, obtained before any cancer treatment. CDR3 region: CASSRSLAEKYNEQFF. The DNA for the CDR3 is TGCGCCAGCAGCCGGTCACTAGCGGAGAAATACAATGAGCAGTTCTTC.